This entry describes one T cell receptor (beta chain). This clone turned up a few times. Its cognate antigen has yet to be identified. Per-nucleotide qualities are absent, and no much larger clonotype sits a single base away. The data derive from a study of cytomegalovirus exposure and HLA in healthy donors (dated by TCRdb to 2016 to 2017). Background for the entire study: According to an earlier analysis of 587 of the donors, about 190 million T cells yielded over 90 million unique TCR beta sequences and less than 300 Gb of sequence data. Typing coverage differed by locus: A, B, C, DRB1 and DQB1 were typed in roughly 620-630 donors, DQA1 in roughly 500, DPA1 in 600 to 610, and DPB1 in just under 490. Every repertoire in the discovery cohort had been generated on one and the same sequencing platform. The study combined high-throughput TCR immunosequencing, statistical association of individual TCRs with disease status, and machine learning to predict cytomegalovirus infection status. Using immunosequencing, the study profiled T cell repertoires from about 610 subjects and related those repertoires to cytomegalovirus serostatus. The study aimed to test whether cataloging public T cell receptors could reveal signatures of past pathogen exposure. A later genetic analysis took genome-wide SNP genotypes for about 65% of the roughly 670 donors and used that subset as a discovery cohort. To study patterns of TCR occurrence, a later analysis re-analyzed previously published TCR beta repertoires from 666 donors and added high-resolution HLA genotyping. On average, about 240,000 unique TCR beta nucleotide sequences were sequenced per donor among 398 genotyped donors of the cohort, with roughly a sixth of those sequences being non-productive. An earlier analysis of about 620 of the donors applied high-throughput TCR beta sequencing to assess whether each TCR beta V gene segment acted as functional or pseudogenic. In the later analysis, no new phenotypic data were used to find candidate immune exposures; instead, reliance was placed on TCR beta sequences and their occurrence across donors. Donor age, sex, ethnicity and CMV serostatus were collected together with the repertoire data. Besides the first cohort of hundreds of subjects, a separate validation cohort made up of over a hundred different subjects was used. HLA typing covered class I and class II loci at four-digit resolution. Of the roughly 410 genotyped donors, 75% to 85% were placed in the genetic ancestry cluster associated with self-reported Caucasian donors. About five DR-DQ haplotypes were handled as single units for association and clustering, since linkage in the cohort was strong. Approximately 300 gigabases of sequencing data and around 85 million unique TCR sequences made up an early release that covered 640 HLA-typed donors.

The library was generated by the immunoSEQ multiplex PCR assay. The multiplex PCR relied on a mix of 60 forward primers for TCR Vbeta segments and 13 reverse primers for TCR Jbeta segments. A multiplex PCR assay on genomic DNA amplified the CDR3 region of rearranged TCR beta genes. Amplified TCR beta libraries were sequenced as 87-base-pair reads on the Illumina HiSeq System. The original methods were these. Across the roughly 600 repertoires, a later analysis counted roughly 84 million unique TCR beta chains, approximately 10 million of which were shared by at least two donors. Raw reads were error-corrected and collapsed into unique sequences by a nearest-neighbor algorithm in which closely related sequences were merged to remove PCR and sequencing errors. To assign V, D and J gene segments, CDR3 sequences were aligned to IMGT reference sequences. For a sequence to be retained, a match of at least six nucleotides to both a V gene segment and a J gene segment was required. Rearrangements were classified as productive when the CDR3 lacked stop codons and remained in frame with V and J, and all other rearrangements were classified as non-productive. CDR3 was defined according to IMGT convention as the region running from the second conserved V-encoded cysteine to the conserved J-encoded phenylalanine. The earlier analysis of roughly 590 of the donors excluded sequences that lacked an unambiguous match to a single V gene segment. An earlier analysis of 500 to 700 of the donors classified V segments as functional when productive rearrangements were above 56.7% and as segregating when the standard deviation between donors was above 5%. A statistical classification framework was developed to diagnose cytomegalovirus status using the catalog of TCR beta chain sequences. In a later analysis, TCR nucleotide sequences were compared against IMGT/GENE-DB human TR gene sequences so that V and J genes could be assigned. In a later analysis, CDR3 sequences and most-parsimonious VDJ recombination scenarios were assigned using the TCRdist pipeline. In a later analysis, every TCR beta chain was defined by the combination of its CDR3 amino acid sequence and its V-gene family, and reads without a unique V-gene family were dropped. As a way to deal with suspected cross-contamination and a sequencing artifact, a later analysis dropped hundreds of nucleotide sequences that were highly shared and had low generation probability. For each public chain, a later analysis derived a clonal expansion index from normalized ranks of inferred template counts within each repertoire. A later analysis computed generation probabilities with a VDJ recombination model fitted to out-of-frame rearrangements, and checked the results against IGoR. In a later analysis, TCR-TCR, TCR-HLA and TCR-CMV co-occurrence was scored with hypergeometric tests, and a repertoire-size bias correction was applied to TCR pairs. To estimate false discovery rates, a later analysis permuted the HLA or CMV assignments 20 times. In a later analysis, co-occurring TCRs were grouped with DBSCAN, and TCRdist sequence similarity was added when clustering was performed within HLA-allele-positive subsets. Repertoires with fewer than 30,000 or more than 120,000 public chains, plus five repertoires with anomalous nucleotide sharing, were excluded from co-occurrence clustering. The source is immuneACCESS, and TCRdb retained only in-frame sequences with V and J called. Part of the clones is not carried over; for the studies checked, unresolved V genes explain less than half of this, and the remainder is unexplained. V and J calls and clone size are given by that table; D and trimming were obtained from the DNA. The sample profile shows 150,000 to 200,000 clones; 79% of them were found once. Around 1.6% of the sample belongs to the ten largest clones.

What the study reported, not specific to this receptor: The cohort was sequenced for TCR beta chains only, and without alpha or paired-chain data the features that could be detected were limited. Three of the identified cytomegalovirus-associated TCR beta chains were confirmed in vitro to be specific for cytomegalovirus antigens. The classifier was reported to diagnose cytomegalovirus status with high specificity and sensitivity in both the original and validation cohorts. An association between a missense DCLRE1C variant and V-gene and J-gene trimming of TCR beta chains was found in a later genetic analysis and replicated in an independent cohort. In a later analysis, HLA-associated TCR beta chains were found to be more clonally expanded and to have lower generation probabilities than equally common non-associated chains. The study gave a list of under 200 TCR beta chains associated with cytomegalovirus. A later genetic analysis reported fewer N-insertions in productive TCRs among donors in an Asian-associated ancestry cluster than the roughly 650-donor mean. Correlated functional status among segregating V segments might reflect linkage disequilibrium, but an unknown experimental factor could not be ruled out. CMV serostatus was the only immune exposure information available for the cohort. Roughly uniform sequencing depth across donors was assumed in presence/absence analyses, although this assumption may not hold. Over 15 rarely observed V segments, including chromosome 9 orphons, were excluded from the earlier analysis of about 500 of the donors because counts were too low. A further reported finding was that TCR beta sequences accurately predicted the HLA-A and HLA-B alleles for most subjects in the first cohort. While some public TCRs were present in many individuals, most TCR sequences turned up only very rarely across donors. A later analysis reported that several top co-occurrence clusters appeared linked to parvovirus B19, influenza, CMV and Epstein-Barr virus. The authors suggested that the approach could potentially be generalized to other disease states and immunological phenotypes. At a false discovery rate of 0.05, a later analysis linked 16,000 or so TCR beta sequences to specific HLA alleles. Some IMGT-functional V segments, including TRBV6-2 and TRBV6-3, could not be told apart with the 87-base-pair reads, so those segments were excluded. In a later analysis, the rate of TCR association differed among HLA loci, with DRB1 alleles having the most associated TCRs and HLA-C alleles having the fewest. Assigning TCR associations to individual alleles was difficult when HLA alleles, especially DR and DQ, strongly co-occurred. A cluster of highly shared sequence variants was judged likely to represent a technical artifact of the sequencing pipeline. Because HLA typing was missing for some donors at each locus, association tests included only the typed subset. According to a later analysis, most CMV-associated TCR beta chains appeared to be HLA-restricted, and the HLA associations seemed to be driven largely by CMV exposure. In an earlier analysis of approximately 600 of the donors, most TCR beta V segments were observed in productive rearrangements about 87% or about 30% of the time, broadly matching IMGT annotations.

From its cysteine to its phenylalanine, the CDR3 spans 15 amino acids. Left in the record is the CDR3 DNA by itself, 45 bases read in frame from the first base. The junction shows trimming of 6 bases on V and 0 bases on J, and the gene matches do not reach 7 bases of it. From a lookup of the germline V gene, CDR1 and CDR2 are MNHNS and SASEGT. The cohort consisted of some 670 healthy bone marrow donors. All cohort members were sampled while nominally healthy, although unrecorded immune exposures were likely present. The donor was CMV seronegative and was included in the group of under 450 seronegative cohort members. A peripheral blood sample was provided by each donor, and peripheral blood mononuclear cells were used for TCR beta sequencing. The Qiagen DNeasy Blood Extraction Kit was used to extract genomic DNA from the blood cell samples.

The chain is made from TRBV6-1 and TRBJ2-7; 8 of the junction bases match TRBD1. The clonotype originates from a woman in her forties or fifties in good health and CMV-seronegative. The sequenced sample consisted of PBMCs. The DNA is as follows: TGTGCCAGCAGAGAGACAGGGGCGATCTCCTACGAGCAGTACTTC. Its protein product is CASRETGAISYEQYF.